These T cell receptor beta chains were read from a single sample in a study of cytomegalovirus exposure and HLA in healthy donors. The protocol was immunoSEQ multiplex PCR, while the TCRdb copy is restricted to in-frame clones and leaves out a portion. The data contain under 200,000 clones, 62% of them singletons. Sequenced sample: PBMCs. The receptors derive from a man aged 35-49 years in good health and CMV-seronegative. The CDR3 runs from the conserved cysteine through the conserved F or W. Each record gives: D gene, clone size, V gene, J gene, CDR3 DNA, CDR3 protein. The D gene is left open where the match is weak. Expanded clones are given a class, and other clones once, few, many or no size at all.

D gene: TRBD1; clone size: -; V gene: TRBV2; J gene: TRBJ1-5; CDR3 DNA: TGTGCCAGCAGAGGAACGACAGGGATTAATCAGCCCCAGCATTTT; CDR3 protein: CASRGTTGINQPQHF
D gene: TRBD1; clone size: once; V gene: TRBV7-9; J gene: TRBJ2-7; CDR3 DNA: TGTTCCAGCAGCTTAGGGGGCTTGAGCTACGAGCAGTACTTC; CDR3 protein: CSSSLGGLSYEQYF
D gene: TRBD2; clone size: once; V gene: TRBV4-2; J gene: TRBJ2-1; CDR3 DNA: TGTGCCAGCAGCCAAGACCGAGCGGGAGGGAATAATGAGCAGTTCTTC; CDR3 protein: CASSQDRAGGNNEQFF
D gene: TRBD2; clone size: -; V gene: TRBV2; J gene: TRBJ2-1; CDR3 DNA: TGTGCCAGCAGGGAGTTAAGACTAGCGGGAGTACTTGAGCAGTTCTTC; CDR3 protein: CASRELRLAGVLEQFF
D gene: TRBD2; clone size: -; V gene: TRBV2; J gene: TRBJ2-3; CDR3 DNA: TGTGCCAGCAGTGGACTAGCGGGAGCGAACACAGATACGCAGTATTTT; CDR3 protein: CASSGLAGANTDTQYF
D gene: -; clone size: -; V gene: TRBV6-5; J gene: TRBJ2-5; CDR3 DNA: TGTGCCAGCAGTTATGTCGGGGGAGAGACCCAGTACTTC; CDR3 protein: CASSYVGGETQYF
D gene: TRBD1; clone size: -; V gene: TRBV27; J gene: TRBJ2-5; CDR3 DNA: TGTGCCAGCAGTCTCCGCCACAGGGGGCAAGAGACCCAGTACTTC; CDR3 protein: CASSLRHRGQETQYF
D gene: -; clone size: -; V gene: TRBV6-5; J gene: TRBJ2-5; CDR3 DNA: TGTGCCAGTGCCACTCCCGGGACCCAGTACTTC; CDR3 protein: CASATPGTQYF
D gene: -; clone size: -; V gene: TRBV5-1; J gene: TRBJ2-3; CDR3 DNA: TGCGCCAGCAGCTTGGCTGGCACCTCTAGCACAGATACGCAGTATTTT; CDR3 protein: CASSLAGTSSTDTQYF
D gene: TRBD2; clone size: -; V gene: TRBV29-1; J gene: TRBJ2-1; CDR3 DNA: TGCAGCTTGGGACTAGCGGGGGGGAATGAGCAGTTCTTC; CDR3 protein: CSLGLAGGNEQFF
D gene: TRBD1; clone size: few; V gene: TRBV19; J gene: TRBJ1-4; CDR3 DNA: TGTGCCAGTACTGACAGGGCAACTAATGAAAAACTGTTTTTT; CDR3 protein: CASTDRATNEKLFF
D gene: TRBD2; clone size: -; V gene: TRBV28; J gene: TRBJ2-3; CDR3 DNA: TGTGCCAGCAGTGCCGCGGGGGGGGCCACAGATACGCAGTATTTT; CDR3 protein: CASSAAGGATDTQYF
D gene: TRBD1; clone size: -; V gene: TRBV5-4; J gene: TRBJ1-2; CDR3 DNA: TGTGCCAGCAGCTTGGTCGCAGGGGGAAATGGCTACACCTTC; CDR3 protein: CASSLVAGGNGYTF
D gene: -; clone size: -; V gene: TRBV5-4; J gene: TRBJ2-7; CDR3 DNA: TGTGCCAGCAGCCGGTCGGCAGGGCTCGGGTCCTACGAGCAGTACTTC; CDR3 protein: CASSRSAGLGSYEQYF
D gene: -; clone size: -; V gene: TRBV20-1; J gene: TRBJ2-5; CDR3 DNA: TGCAGTGCTAGCGGGGAGACCCAGTACTTC; CDR3 protein: CSASGETQYF
D gene: TRBD2; clone size: -; V gene: TRBV27; J gene: TRBJ2-1; CDR3 DNA: TGTGCCAGCAGTGAGTGGGAGGGCTACAATGAGCAGTTCTTC; CDR3 protein: CASSEWEGYNEQFF
D gene: TRBD1; clone size: -; V gene: TRBV19; J gene: TRBJ1-5; CDR3 DNA: TGTGCCAGTAGTACACGACAGGGCGGCAATCAGCCCCAGCATTTT; CDR3 protein: CASSTRQGGNQPQHF
D gene: TRBD2; clone size: few; V gene: TRBV5-4; J gene: TRBJ2-2; CDR3 DNA: TGTGCCAGCAGCTTGGATGGTACGGGAGGATTAACCGGGGAGCTGTTTTTT; CDR3 protein: CASSLDGTGGLTGELFF
D gene: TRBD2; clone size: few; V gene: TRBV9; J gene: TRBJ2-1; CDR3 DNA: TGTGCCAGCAGCGGAACTGCGGGGGCCTACAATGAGCAGTTCTTC; CDR3 protein: CASSGTAGAYNEQFF
D gene: -; clone size: -; V gene: TRBV30; J gene: TRBJ2-7; CDR3 DNA: TGTGCCTGGAGTGTACCGGGGGTAGGGCAGTACTTC; CDR3 protein: CAWSVPGVGQYF
D gene: TRBD1; clone size: -; V gene: TRBV4-1; J gene: TRBJ1-2; CDR3 DNA: TGCGCCAGCAGCCAGGCCGGACAGGGAAGCTATGGCTACACCTTC; CDR3 protein: CASSQAGQGSYGYTF
D gene: TRBD2; clone size: -; V gene: TRBV4-1; J gene: TRBJ2-3; CDR3 DNA: TGCGCCAGCAGCCACCCGGGACTAGCTAATACTGATACGCAGTATTTT; CDR3 protein: CASSHPGLANTDTQYF
D gene: TRBD1; clone size: -; V gene: TRBV9; J gene: TRBJ2-3; CDR3 DNA: TGTGCCAGCAGCGTACGGGACAGGGGCACAGATACGCAGTATTTT; CDR3 protein: CASSVRDRGTDTQYF
D gene: TRBD1; clone size: -; V gene: TRBV4-2; J gene: TRBJ2-1; CDR3 DNA: TGTGCCAGCAGCCGAGCCCCAGGGGGCAAGGGAGATGAGCAGTTCTTC; CDR3 protein: CASSRAPGGKGDEQFF
D gene: -; clone size: few; V gene: TRBV7-7; J gene: TRBJ2-1; CDR3 DNA: TGTGCTAGCAGCTTAATCAGGGGCGGTTCGAGTGAGCAGTTCTTC; CDR3 protein: CASSLIRGGSSEQFF
D gene: TRBD1; clone size: few; V gene: TRBV18; J gene: TRBJ1-2; CDR3 DNA: TGTGCCAGCTCACCGGGACAGCCAAATGGCTACACCTTC; CDR3 protein: CASSPGQPNGYTF
D gene: -; clone size: -; V gene: TRBV19; J gene: TRBJ1-4; CDR3 DNA: TGTGCAGCCCCAATGTGGGGGAGGGACGTGTTTTTT; CDR3 protein: CAAPMWGRDVFF
D gene: TRBD1; clone size: few; V gene: TRBV6-1; J gene: TRBJ1-5; CDR3 DNA: TGTGCCAGCAGTGCCGACAGGGAACAGCCCCAGCATTTT; CDR3 protein: CASSADREQPQHF
D gene: TRBD1; clone size: -; V gene: TRBV6-1; J gene: TRBJ2-1; CDR3 DNA: TGTGCCAGCAGCCGGGACAGAAACAATGAGCAGTTCTTC; CDR3 protein: CASSRDRNNEQFF
D gene: TRBD1; clone size: few; V gene: TRBV5-6; J gene: TRBJ2-7; CDR3 DNA: TGTGCCAGCAGCTTGATCCAGGGGGCGTCCTACGAGCAGTACTTC; CDR3 protein: CASSLIQGASYEQYF
D gene: TRBD1; clone size: -; V gene: TRBV6-1; J gene: TRBJ1-4; CDR3 DNA: TGTGCCAGCAGTGCCCGACAGGGCATCGATGAAAAACTGTTTTTT; CDR3 protein: CASSARQGIDEKLFF
D gene: -; clone size: -; V gene: TRBV19; J gene: TRBJ2-6; CDR3 DNA: TGTGCCAGTAGTCAGGGGCTTAACTCTGGGGCCAACGTCCTGACTTTC; CDR3 protein: CASSQGLNSGANVLTF
D gene: -; clone size: -; V gene: TRBV9; J gene: TRBJ2-3; CDR3 DNA: TGTGCCAGCAGCGTTGGGGCGGAGACTAGCACAGATACGCAGTATTTT; CDR3 protein: CASSVGAETSTDTQYF
D gene: TRBD1; clone size: -; V gene: TRBV2; J gene: TRBJ1-4; CDR3 DNA: TGTGCCAGCACCCGGGACAGGGGAACTAATGAAAAACTGTTTTTT; CDR3 protein: CASTRDRGTNEKLFF
D gene: -; clone size: -; V gene: TRBV15; J gene: TRBJ2-7; CDR3 DNA: TGTGCCACCAGCAGAGATATAGACTCGCCCTCCTACGAGCAGTACTTC; CDR3 protein: CATSRDIDSPSYEQYF
D gene: -; clone size: -; V gene: TRBV18; J gene: TRBJ2-2; CDR3 DNA: TGTGCCAGCTCACGTGGGGCTTTGATTGGGGCGAACACCGGGGAGCTGTTTTTT; CDR3 protein: CASSRGALIGANTGELFF
D gene: TRBD2; clone size: few; V gene: TRBV7-6; J gene: TRBJ2-1; CDR3 DNA: TGTGCCAGCAGCTTAGGGAGGGCGGGAGGGGCTGGATATGAGCAGTTCTTC; CDR3 protein: CASSLGRAGGAGYEQFF
D gene: -; clone size: -; V gene: TRBV30; J gene: TRBJ1-2; CDR3 DNA: TGTGCCTGGAGTGTACGTAGGACAGCTCTAAACTATGGCTACACCTTC; CDR3 protein: CAWSVRRTALNYGYTF
D gene: TRBD2; clone size: few; V gene: TRBV7-9; J gene: TRBJ2-5; CDR3 DNA: TGTTCCAGCAATCCCGATAAGGGCGGGGGGGCACGGGAGACCCAGTACTTC; CDR3 protein: CSSNPDKGGGARETQYF
D gene: -; clone size: -; V gene: TRBV6-1; J gene: TRBJ2-7; CDR3 DNA: TGTGCCAGCGTGTTCGGGGGAACCTACGAGCAGTACTTC; CDR3 protein: CASVFGGTYEQYF
D gene: -; clone size: -; V gene: TRBV6-5; J gene: TRBJ2-5; CDR3 DNA: TGTGCCAGCAGTCCCCCGGGACTGCAAGAGACCCAGTACTTC; CDR3 protein: CASSPPGLQETQYF